This TCR beta chain was sequenced during a study of blood T cell repertoires in COVID-19. CDR1 and CDR2 from the germline V gene are SQVTM and ANQGSEA. V shed 7 bases, J shed 8 bases, and the junction held 9 bases outside the gene matches. The CDR3 runs to 12 residues. Sequencing was performed with immunoSEQ multiplex PCR; in TCRdb, only in-frame clones are kept and a portion is missing. This sample carries a few hundred thousand clones, 70% to 90% of them seen once, and the ten largest clones take 3%. The chain couples TRBV29-1 to TRBJ1-2; TRBD1 matches at 8 bases. Sequenced: peripheral blood. This TCR derives from a human donor in a cohort sampled during active COVID-19. The CDR3 sequence is CSDFGTGGGYTF. The CDR3 nucleotides read TGCAGCGACTTCGGGACAGGCGGAGGCTACACCTTC. Drawing the rest from reference TRBV29-1 and TRBJ1-2, the complete variable domain is SAVISQKPSRDICQRGTSLTIQCQVDSQVTMMFWYRQQPGQSLTLIATANQGSEATYESGFVIDKFPISRPNLTFSTLTVSNMSPEDSSIYLCSDFGTGGGYTFGSGTRLTVV.